These T cell receptor beta chains were read from a single sample in a study of CD8+CD57+ T cells in acquired aplastic anemia. TCRdb analysed the reads with MiXCR anew, one entry per CDR3 protein. The data contain roughly 160,000 distinct CDR3 sequences, over 55% of them seen just once; the ten biggest clones take up approximately 42%. The sample comprised sorted CD4+, CD8+, or CD8+CD57+ T cells (not recorded which) from PBMCs. These receptors came from a human donor with aplastic anemia. Both conserved end residues are part of each CDR3. D genes are given only for firm matches. Clone size is stated in some rows and not others, as once, few, many or a class when expanded.

D,length,size,J,V,DNA,CDR3
-,14,-,TRBJ1-1,TRBV3-1,TGTGCCAGCACCGAAAACAACTTGAACACTGAAGCTTTCTTT,CASTENNLNTEAFF
-,13,-,TRBJ1-1,TRBV20-1,TGCAGTGCTAGCCGTCGACAGAACACTGAAGCTTTCTTT,CSASRRQNTEAFF
-,14,-,TRBJ2-7,TRBV4-3,TGCGCCAGCAGCCAAGGAACCTTCTCCTACGAGCAGTACTTC,CASSQGTFSYEQYF
TRBD1,17,-,TRBJ2-1,TRBV19,TGTGCCAGTAGTGGCCGGGACAGATCTAGCTCCTACAATGAGCAGTTCTTC,CASSGRDRSSSYNEQFF
TRBD2,14,-,TRBJ2-1,TRBV7-9,TGTGCCAGCAGCTTTAGCGGGAGTACAAATGAGCAGTTCTTC,CASSFSGSTNEQFF
-,16,-,TRBJ2-3,TRBV5-6,TGTGCCAGCAGCTCCGAGGGAGGACAGCACACAGATACGCAGTATTTT,CASSSEGGQHTDTQYF
-,12,few,TRBJ2-5,TRBV2,TGTGCCAGCAGTGGGAACGGGGGGACCCAGTACTTC,CASSGNGGTQYF
TRBD1,15,-,TRBJ2-5,TRBV2,TGTGCCAGTCATACAGGGGTCCCCTTCCAAGAGACCCAGTACTTC,CASHTGVPFQETQYF
TRBD2,13,-,TRBJ2-2,TRBV7-9,TGTGCCAGCAGCTCTAGCGGGTACGGGGAGCTGTTTTTT,CASSSSGYGELFF
-,15,-,TRBJ2-7,TRBV15,TGTGCCACCAGCAGGGGAGGACTTCAGATCTACGAGCAGTACTTC,CATSRGGLQIYEQYF
TRBD1,14,-,TRBJ2-3,TRBV6-4,TGTGCCAGCAGTGACAGGGACAGAGAAGATACGCAGTATTTT,CASSDRDREDTQYF
-,15,-,TRBJ2-5,TRBV15,TGTGCCACCAGCAGCGGAGGGGGACCCCAAGAGACCCAGTACTTC,CATSSGGGPQETQYF
-,12,few,TRBJ1-1,TRBV20-1,TGCAGTGCTAGAGATAGGGGCGTTGTCGCTTTCTTT,CSARDRGVVAFF
-,14,once,TRBJ2-7,TRBV5-5,TGTGCCAGCAGCCCCATGGGGGACTCCTACGAGCAGTACTTC,CASSPMGDSYEQYF
TRBD1,14,-,TRBJ1-1,TRBV20-1,TGCAGTGCTAGAGAACGGACAGGGGGCACTGAAGCTTTCTTT,CSARERTGGTEAFF
-,11,-,TRBJ1-1,TRBV29-1,TGCAGCGTCGAGGGTATCACTGAAGCTTTCTTT,CSVEGITEAFF
-,15,-,TRBJ2-5,TRBV20-1,TGCAGTGCTAGTTGGCCGGGGTTAAGTCATCGGGCCCAGTACTTC,CSASWPGLSHRAQYF
-,13,-,TRBJ1-1,TRBV10-3,TGTGCCAGCACCAGGACATGGAACACTGAAGCTTTCTTT,CASTRTWNTEAFF
-,14,-,TRBJ2-7,TRBV19,TGTGCCAGTAGACGACAGCTGAGCTCCTACGAGCAGTACTTC,CASRRQLSSYEQYF